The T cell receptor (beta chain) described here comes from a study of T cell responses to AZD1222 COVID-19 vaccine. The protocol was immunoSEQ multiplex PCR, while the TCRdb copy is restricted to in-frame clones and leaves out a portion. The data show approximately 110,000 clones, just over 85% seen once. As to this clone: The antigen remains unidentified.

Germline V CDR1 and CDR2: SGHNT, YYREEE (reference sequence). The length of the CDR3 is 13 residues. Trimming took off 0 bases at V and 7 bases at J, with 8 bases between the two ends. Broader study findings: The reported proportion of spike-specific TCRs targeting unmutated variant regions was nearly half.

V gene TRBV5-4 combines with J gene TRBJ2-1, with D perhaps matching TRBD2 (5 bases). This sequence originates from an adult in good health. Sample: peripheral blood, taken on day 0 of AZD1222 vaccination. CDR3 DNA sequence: TGTGCCAGCAGCTTGGCGGGGATGAATGAGCAGTTCTTC. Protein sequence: CASSLAGMNEQFF. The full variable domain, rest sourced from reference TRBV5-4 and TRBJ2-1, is ETGVTQSPTHLIKTRGQQVTLRCSSQSGHNTVSWYQQALGQGPQFIFQYYREEENGRGNFPPRFSGLQFPNYSSELNVNALELDDSALYLCASSLAGMNEQFFGPGTRLTVL.